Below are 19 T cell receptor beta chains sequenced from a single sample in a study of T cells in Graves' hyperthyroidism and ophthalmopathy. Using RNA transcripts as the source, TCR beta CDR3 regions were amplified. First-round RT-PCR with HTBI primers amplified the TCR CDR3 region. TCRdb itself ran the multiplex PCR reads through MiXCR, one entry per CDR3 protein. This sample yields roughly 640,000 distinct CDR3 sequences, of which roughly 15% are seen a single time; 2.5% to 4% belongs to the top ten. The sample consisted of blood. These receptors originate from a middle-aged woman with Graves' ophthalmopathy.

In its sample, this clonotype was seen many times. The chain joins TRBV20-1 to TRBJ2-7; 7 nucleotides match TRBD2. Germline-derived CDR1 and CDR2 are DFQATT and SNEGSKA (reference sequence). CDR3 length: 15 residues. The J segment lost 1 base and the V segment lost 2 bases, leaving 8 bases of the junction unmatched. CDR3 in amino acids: CSARRFRGGSYEQYF. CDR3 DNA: TGCAGTGCTAGACGTTTCCGCGGGGGATCCTACGAGCAGTACTTC.

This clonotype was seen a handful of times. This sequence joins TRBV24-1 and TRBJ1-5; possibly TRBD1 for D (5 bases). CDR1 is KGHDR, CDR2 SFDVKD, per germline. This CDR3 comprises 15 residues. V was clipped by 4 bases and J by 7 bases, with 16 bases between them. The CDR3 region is CATSEGTGLGQPQHF. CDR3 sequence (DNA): TGTGCCACCAGTGAAGGGACGGGCTTAGGGCAGCCCCAGCATTTT.

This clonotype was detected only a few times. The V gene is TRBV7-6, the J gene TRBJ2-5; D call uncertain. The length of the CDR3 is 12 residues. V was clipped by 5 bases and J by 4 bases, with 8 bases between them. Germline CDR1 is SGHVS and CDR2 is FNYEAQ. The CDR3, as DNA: TGTGCCAGCAGCCCTCAGATAGAGACCCAGTACTTC. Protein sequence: CASSPQIETQYF.

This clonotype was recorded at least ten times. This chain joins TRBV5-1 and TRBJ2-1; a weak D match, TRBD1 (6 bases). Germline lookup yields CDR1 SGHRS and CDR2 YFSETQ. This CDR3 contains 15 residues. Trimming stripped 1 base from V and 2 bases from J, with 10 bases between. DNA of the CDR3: TGCGCCAGCAGCTTGATCCAGGGGCCCTACAATGAGCAGTTCTTC. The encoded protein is CASSLIQGPYNEQFF.

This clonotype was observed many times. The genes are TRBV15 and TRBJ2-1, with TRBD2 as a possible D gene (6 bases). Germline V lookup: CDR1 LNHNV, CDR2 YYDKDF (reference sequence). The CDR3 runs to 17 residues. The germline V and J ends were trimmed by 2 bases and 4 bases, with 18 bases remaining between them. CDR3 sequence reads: CATSRFFGVAEYNEQFF. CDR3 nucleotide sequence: TGTGCCACCAGCAGATTCTTTGGGGTAGCGGAATACAATGAGCAGTTCTTC.

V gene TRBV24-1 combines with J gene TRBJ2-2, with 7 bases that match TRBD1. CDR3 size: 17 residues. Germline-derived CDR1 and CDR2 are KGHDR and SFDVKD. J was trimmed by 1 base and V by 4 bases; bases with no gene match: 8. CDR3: CATSDTPGQLNTGELFF. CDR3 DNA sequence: TGTGCCACCAGTGACACTCCGGGACAGCTGAACACCGGGGAGCTGTTTTTT.

The chain's CDR3 is CAWSAPYGDTQYF. The DNA for the CDR3 is TGTGCCTGGAGTGCCCCGTACGGGGATACGCAGTATTTT. The chain has TRBV30 and TRBJ2-3; no reliable D call. The CDR3 totals 13 residues. The germline V gene has CDR1 GTSNPN and CDR2 SVGIG (reference sequence). Trimming removed 1 base at V and 6 bases at J, with 11 bases between. Looking up the rest from reference TRBV30 and TRBJ2-3 gives the full variable domain: SQTIHQWPATLVQPVGSPLSLECTVEGTSNPNLYWYRQAAGRGLQLLFYSVGIGQISSEVPQNLSASRPQDRQFILSSKKLLLSDSGFYLCAWSAPYGDTQYFGPGTRLTVL.

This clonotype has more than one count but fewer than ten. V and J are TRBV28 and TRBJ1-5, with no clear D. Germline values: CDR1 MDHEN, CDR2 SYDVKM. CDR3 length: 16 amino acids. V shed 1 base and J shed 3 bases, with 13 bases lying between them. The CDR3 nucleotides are TGTGCCAGCAGTTTATCAGAAATTGGGCCCAATCAGCCCCAGCATTTT. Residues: CASSLSEIGPNQPQHF.

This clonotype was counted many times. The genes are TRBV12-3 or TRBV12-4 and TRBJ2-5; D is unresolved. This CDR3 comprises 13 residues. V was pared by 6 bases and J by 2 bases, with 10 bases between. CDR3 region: CASRGIEQETQYF. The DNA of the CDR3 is TGTGCCAGCAGGGGGATAGAACAAGAGACCCAGTACTTC.

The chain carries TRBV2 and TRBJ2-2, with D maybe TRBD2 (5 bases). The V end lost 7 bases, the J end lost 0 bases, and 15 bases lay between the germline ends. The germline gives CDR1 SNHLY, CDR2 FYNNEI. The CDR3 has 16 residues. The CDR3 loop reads CASTSSRLTNTGELFF. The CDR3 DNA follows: TGTGCCAGCACCTCAAGCAGACTAACGAACACCGGGGAGCTGTTTTTT.

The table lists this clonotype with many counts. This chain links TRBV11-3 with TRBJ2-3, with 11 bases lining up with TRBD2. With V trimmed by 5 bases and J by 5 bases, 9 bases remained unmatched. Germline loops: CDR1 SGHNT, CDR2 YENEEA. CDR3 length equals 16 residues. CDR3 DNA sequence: TGTGCCAGCAGCCCCCGGACTAGCGGGCTCAAAGATACGCAGTATTTT. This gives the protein CASSPRTSGLKDTQYF.

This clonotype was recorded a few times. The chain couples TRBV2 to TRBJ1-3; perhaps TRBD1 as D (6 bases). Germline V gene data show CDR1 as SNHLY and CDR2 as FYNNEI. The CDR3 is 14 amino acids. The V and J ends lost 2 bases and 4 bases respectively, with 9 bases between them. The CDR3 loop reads CASSESRGGNTIYF. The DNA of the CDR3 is TGTGCCAGCAGTGAAAGCAGGGGAGGAAACACCATATATTTT.

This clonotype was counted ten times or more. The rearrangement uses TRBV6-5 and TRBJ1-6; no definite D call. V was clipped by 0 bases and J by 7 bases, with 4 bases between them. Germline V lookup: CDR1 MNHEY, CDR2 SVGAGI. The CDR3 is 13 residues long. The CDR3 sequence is CASSYSGNSPLHF. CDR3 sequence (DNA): TGTGCCAGCAGTTACTCTGGGAATTCACCCCTCCACTTT.

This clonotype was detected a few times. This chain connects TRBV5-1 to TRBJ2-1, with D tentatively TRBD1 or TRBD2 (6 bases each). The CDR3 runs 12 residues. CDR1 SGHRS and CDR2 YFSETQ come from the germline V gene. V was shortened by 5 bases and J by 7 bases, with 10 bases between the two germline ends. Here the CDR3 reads CASRLGGNEQFF. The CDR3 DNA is TGCGCCAGCAGGTTAGGGGGGAATGAGCAGTTCTTC. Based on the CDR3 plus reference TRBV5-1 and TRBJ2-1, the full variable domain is KAGVTQTPRYLIKTRGQQVTLSCSPISGHRSVSWYQQTPGQGLQFLFEYFSETQRNKGNFPGRFSGRQFSNSRSEMNVSTLELGDSALYLCASRLGGNEQFFGPGTRLTVL.

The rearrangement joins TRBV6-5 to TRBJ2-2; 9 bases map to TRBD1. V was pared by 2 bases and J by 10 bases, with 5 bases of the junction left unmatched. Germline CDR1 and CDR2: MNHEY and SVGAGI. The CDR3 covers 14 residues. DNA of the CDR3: TGTGCCAGCAGTTACCGGGACAGGGCCGCGGAGCTGTTTTTT. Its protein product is CASSYRDRAAELFF.

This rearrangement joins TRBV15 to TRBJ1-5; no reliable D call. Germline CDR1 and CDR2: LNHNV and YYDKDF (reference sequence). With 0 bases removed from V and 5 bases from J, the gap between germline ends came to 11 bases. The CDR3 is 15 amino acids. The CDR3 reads CATSRDAKGDQPQHF. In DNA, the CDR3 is TGTGCCACCAGCAGAGATGCCAAGGGTGATCAGCCCCAGCATTTT.

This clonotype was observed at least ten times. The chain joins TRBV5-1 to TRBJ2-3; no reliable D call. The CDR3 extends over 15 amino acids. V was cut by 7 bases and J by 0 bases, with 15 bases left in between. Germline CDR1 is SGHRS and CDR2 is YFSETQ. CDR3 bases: TGCGCCAGCTATCAGACGACACACAGCACAGATACGCAGTATTTT. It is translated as CASYQTTHSTDTQYF.

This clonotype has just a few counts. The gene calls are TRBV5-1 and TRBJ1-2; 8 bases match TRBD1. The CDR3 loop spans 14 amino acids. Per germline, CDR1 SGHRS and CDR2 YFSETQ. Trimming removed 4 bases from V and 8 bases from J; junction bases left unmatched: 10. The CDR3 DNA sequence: TGCGCCAGCAGCCCCGGACAGGGAAACGGGGGCTACACCTTC. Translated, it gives CASSPGQGNGGYTF.

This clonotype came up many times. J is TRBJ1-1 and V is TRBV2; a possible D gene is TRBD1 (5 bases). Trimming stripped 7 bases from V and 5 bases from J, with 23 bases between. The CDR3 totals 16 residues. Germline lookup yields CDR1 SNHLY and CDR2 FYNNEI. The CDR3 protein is CASNNRDSAWRTEAFF. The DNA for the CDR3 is TGTGCCAGCAACAACCGGGACTCCGCGTGGAGAACTGAAGCTTTCTTT.